The T cell receptor beta chain under discussion was sequenced for a study of OX40 agonist ivuxolimab in advanced cancers. Points on this clone: Its antigen is currently unknown.

TCRdb's copy holds only in-frame clones and misses some; the assay was immunoSEQ multiplex PCR. The table records some 130,000 clones, 90% of them present only once. Findings and caveats of the study: More expanded clones were seen, on average, in CD8+ T cells than in CD4+.

The CDR3 covers 14 residues. Per germline, CDR1 LNHDA and CDR2 SQIVND (reference sequence). V shed 5 bases and J shed 1 base, with 11 bases lying between them. The input for sequencing was CD4+ or CD8+ T cells sorted from blood, taken in a trial of the OX40 agonist ivuxolimab. This TCR was sampled from an adult with an advanced solid tumor such as melanoma, head and neck, liver or kidney cancer. The V call is TRBV19, the J call TRBJ1-1; D might be TRBD1 (5 bases). The CDR3 coding sequence is TGTGCCAGTAGTCCAAAAACAGGGAACACTGAAGCTTTCTTT. It yields the protein CASSPKTGNTEAFF.